This TCR beta chain was sequenced in a study of shared clonotypes between healthy human individuals. Study information: Used for every donor were three CD4 naive, three CD4 memory, two CD8 naive and one CD8 memory plate. Study-wide results and caveats: Despite large depth, rarefaction showed incomplete sorted-subset sequencing.

This clone has a handful of counts. Its antigen is undetermined. Clones were read by immunoSEQ multiplex PCR, and TCRdb kept only the in-frame ones, dropping some. The sample holds around 2,000,000 clones, about 94% seen once. Naive-designated CD8 cells lacked CD45RO, were positively enriched for CCR7, and omitted terminally differentiated effector memory CD45RA+ cells. Sequenced: naive CD8+ T cells sorted from blood. This clonotype was obtained from a man in his late teens or twenties in good health.

DNA of the CDR3: TGTGCCAGTTGGGCCCGGTACACTGAAGCTTTCTTT. Encoded protein: CASWARYTEAFF. The genes are TRBV27 and TRBJ1-1; D uncertain. V lost 9 bases and J lost 3, with 11 bases in between. Germline-derived CDR1 and CDR2 are MNHEY and SMNVEV (reference sequence). This CDR3 is built from 12 residues.